The next 2 T cell receptor beta chains were all read from a single sample in a study of blood T cells in healthy people across ages. The second PCR ran about 6 to 12 cycles with a sample-barcoded 5' primer and J-beta primers. TCRdb recomputed calls from the 5' RACE reads with MiXCR, one row per CDR3 protein. The sample records a few hundred thousand distinct CDR3 sequences, 27% being singletons. Material: blood. The receptors derive from a woman aged 70-85 years in good health.

The chain recombines TRBV20-1 with TRBJ1-4; D is undetermined. The germline V and J ends were trimmed by 5 bases and 4 bases, with 5 bases remaining between them. CDR1 is DFQATT and CDR2 is SNEGSKA in the germline V gene (reference sequence). CDR3 length equals 11 residues. CDR3 amino acids: CSAPNNEKLFF. The CDR3 DNA follows: TGCAGTGCTCCGAATAATGAAAAACTGTTTTTT.

The genes are TRBV20-1 and TRBJ2-3, with a weak D call TRBD1 (6 bases). The germline V gene has CDR1 DFQATT and CDR2 SNEGSKA (reference sequence). V was trimmed by 3 bases and J by 4 bases, leaving 8 bases between them. CDR3 length: 12 amino acids. In DNA, the CDR3 is TGCAGTGCTAGTTCAGGGGCAGATACGCAGTATTTT. Translated, it gives CSASSGADTQYF.